This TCR beta chain originates from a study of Graves' ophthalmopathy and Graves' hyperthyroidism. TCR beta CDR3 regions were amplified from RNA transcripts. RT-PCR with HTBI primers came first, then second-round multiplex PCR. A single record per CDR3 protein comes from TCRdb applying MiXCR to the multiplex PCR reads. Among over a million distinct CDR3 sequences, approximately 35% were seen once, and the ten largest hold 11%. Germline V gives CDR1 SGDLS, CDR2 YYNGEE. Including both end residues, the CDR3 is 13 amino acids long. Clinical symptoms, serum thyroxine, TRAb, thyroid ultrasound and orbital computed tomography were relied on for diagnosis. In the case of this clonotype: Its antigen is not known. The conserved final phenylalanine or tryptophan is absent from the CDR3, which likely points to a read error. The DNA is omitted, as the CDR3 cannot be located on it reliably, and the CDR3 follows TCRdb's listing.

Study results and caveats: A 13-signature model separated ophthalmopathy from stable hyperthyroidism, around 90% sensitivity, roughly 81% specificity.

V gene TRBV9 combines with J gene TRBJ1-2. The receptor's source is an adult man with Graves' hyperthyroidism. The material sequenced was peripheral blood or thyroid tissue (not recorded which). CDR3 sequence: CASSVDGAAGGTY.